This T cell receptor (beta chain) emerged from a study of T cell responses to AZD1222 COVID-19 vaccine. The protocol was immunoSEQ multiplex PCR, while the TCRdb copy is restricted to in-frame clones and leaves out a portion. Of 72,000 or so clones in the sample, 85% were seen once. Looked up from germline, CDR1 is WNHNN and CDR2 is SYGVQD (reference sequence). The CDR3 has 14 residues. V was clipped by 5 bases and J by 4 bases; unmatched bases: 7. Regarding this clone: Its antigen is currently unknown.

The study, taken as a whole, reports: No repertoire was sampled before or during the peak T cell response, only after it.

Source: peripheral blood, taken on day 0 of AZD1222 vaccination. The TCR was taken from an adult in good health. The chain recombines TRBV10-1 with TRBJ2-7; 8 nucleotides align to TRBD1. In DNA form, the CDR3 reads TGCGCCAGCAGTCACGGGACAGGCTCATACGAGCAGTACTTC. Translating it yields CASSHGTGSYEQYF.